The source of this T cell receptor beta chain is a study of T cells expressing NK-cell markers. Regarding the study as a whole: Researchers report these clonotypes also headed the CD3+CD56-NKG2C+ fraction in four donors. NKG2C+ dominant clonotypes from 5 to 7 donors made up roughly 1.0-7.0% of CD8+ T cells.

Beta-chain TCR cDNA was generated via 5'RACE template switching with UMIs. With the 5' RACE reads reprocessed, TCRdb shows one record per CDR3 protein and no DNA. There are approximately 150,000 distinct CDR3 sequences in the sample, with approximately 12% held by the top ten. Notes on this clonotype: The target antigen is unknown.

There are 13 residues in the CDR3. CDR1 is MGHDK, CDR2 SYGVNS, per germline. Sample: blood T cells: a sorted CD56 or NKG2C T cell subset, CD4+ or CD8+ T cells, or bulk PBMC T cells (not recorded which). The TCR originated in a man aged 18 to 35 in good health. V and J are TRBV25-1 and TRBJ2-1; checking the TCRdb D call of TRBD2 is not possible without DNA. Here the CDR3 reads CASRSPTSAEQFF.